This TCR beta chain appears in the sequencing data of a study of response to subunit inactivated influenza vaccine. TCRdb used MiXCR to reprocess the RT-PCR reads, holding one entry per CDR3 protein. The data show around 570,000 distinct CDR3 sequences, with approximately 10% seen just once and approximately 10% held by the top ten. There are a few counts of this clonotype. The ends lost 6 bases at V and 5 bases at J; junction bases unmatched: 9. CDR3 length: 16 amino acids. CDR1 MNHEY and CDR2 SVGAGI come from the germline V gene. The data also belong to a second study, concerning T cells expressing NK-cell markers. Per that study: The authors made TCR beta cDNA libraries by 5'RACE template switching. This switching added a universal primer site and UMIs.

The rearrangement links TRBV6-5 to TRBJ2-1, with 11 bases matching TRBD2. The sequence was obtained from a man aged 50 to 59 who received an inactivated influenza vaccine. Here the sequenced sample was PBMCs from blood, taken on the day of vaccination. The CDR3 DNA reads TGTGCCAGCAGCTCCTCTAGCGGGGGGCGGGACAATGAGCAGTTCTTC. It translates to CASSSSSGGRDNEQFF.